These T cell receptor beta chains were read from a single sample in a study of T cell responses to AZD1222 COVID-19 vaccine. Profiling relied on immunoSEQ multiplex PCR, and the TCRdb table lists in-frame clones only, not all of them. The sample records some 73,000 clones, roughly nine tenths being singletons. Specimen: peripheral blood, collected 28 days after the second AZD1222 dose. Source of these receptors: an adult who received the AZD1222 COVID-19 vaccine. CDR3s include the opening cysteine and the closing phenylalanine or tryptophan. Each record gives: V gene, J gene, D gene, clone size, CDR3 DNA, CDR3 protein. The D gene is left open where the match is weak. Where a row states a size, it is once, few, many or the class of an expanded clone; other rows omit it.

>TRBV5-4|TRBJ2-6|NA|NA
TGTGCCAGCAGCTTGGGTCCTACCCTCTCTGGGGCCAACGTCCTGACTTTC
CASSLGPTLSGANVLTF
>TRBV20-1|TRBJ1-1|NA|NA
TGCAGTGCTAGGCGCGACGTTGAAGCTTTCTTT
CSARRDVEAFF
>TRBV27|TRBJ2-5|TRBD1|NA
TGTGCCAGCAGTCCCGGGACAGGGGCGGGGGAGACCCAGTACTTC
CASSPGTGAGETQYF
>TRBV18|TRBJ1-2|NA|once
TGTGCCAGCTCACCAGGATCGGATCGACCGAACTATGGCTACACCTTC
CASSPGSDRPNYGYTF
>TRBV9|TRBJ2-7|NA|NA
TGTGCCAGCACCCTAGGGGCAGATACCTACGAGCAGTACTTC
CASTLGADTYEQYF
>TRBV3-1/TRBV3-2|TRBJ2-5|NA|NA
TGTGCCAGCAGCAGCATGAGAGTGGCGGGCGTTCAAGAGACCCAGTACTTC
CASSSMRVAGVQETQYF
>TRBV11-2|TRBJ1-2|NA|NA
TGTGCCAGCAGCTCACTACGGGATGGCTACACCTTC
CASSSLRDGYTF
>TRBV5-4|TRBJ1-1|TRBD1|NA
TGTGCCAGCAGCTGGGACAGGGTACAGTCCGAAGCTTTCTTT
CASSWDRVQSEAFF
>TRBV6-5|TRBJ1-2|NA|NA
TGTGCCAGCAGTTACTCCGGCCGGTTCCGGGGCTACACCTTC
CASSYSGRFRGYTF
>TRBV5-1|TRBJ1-1|TRBD1|NA
TGCGCCAGCAGCTTGCCGTTTGACAGGGACCCAAACACTGAAGCTTTCTTT
CASSLPFDRDPNTEAFF
>TRBV7-6|TRBJ2-1|TRBD1|NA
TGTGCCAGCAGCTTAGCGGCCCGGGGGACAGGGGAACCCTACAATGAGCAGTTCTTC
CASSLAARGTGEPYNEQFF
>TRBV2|TRBJ2-3|NA|once
TGTGCCAGCAGTGAACCTGCGCCGGGCCCCAGGCCCCAAGATACGCAGTATTTT
CASSEPAPGPRPQDTQYF
>TRBV19|TRBJ2-7|NA|NA
TGTGCCAGTAGTATAGATAAGGCCGGGACAACCGCCCGCCACGAGCAGTACTTC
CASSIDKAGTTARHEQYF
>TRBV5-1|TRBJ2-1|NA|NA
TGCGCCAGCAGCTTCGGGGACGGGGGGCTCTACAATGAGCAGTTCTTC
CASSFGDGGLYNEQFF
>TRBV12-3/TRBV12-4|TRBJ1-2|NA|NA
TGTGCCAGCAAGTCGGGAGGCGACGGCTACACCTTC
CASKSGGDGYTF
>TRBV6-2/TRBV6-3|TRBJ1-1|NA|NA
TGTGCCAGCAGTTACGGGGGCGCGGGGGCTGAAGCTTTCTTT
CASSYGGAGAEAFF
>TRBV2|TRBJ1-5|NA|once
TGTGCCAGCAGTCGGCCTCCCAATCAGCCCCAGCATTTT
CASSRPPNQPQHF
>TRBV18|TRBJ1-1|TRBD1|once
TGTGCCAGCTCACCCCAACGGACAGGGGGGAACACTGAAGCTTTCTTT
CASSPQRTGGNTEAFF
>TRBV6-5|TRBJ1-1|TRBD1|NA
TGTGCCAGCAACGCCGGGACAGGGGTCACTGAAGCTTTCTTT
CASNAGTGVTEAFF
>TRBV9|TRBJ1-4|NA|NA
TGTGCCAGCAGCGTCGGGCAACTGGGGGAAAAACTGTTTTTT
CASSVGQLGEKLFF
>TRBV5-6|TRBJ2-4|TRBD1|NA
TGTGCCAGCAGAGAGACAGGGGCCAAAAACATTCAGTACTTC
CASRETGAKNIQYF
>TRBV19|TRBJ1-1|TRBD1|NA
TGTGCCAGTAGAAACAGGGGTACTGAAGCTTTCTTT
CASRNRGTEAFF
>TRBV6-5|TRBJ1-1|NA|NA
TGTGCCAGCATTCTAGTTTACACTGAAGCTTTCTTT
CASILVYTEAFF
>TRBV5-4|TRBJ2-1|NA|NA
TGTGCCAGCAGCTCACAGGGTTACAATGAGCAGTTCTTC
CASSSQGYNEQFF
>TRBV19|TRBJ1-1|NA|NA
TGTGCCAGTAGTATAGGGGGCGCGTACACTGAAGCTTTCTTT
CASSIGGAYTEAFF
>TRBV5-1|TRBJ1-6|TRBD1|NA
TGCGCCAGCAGCGTAGGGACAGGGGGCTCTTATTCACCCCTCCACTTT
CASSVGTGGSYSPLHF
>TRBV2|TRBJ2-7|TRBD2|NA
TGTGCCAGCACCAGCGGGGGGTCCTACGAGCAGTACTTC
CASTSGGSYEQYF
>TRBV18|TRBJ1-3|NA|few
TGTGCCAGCTCACCCAGGAATGAGGACACCATATATTTT
CASSPRNEDTIYF